The clone carrying this T cell receptor beta chain appeared a few times. Data came from immunoSEQ multiplex PCR; TCRdb stores just in-frame clones and leaves some out. There are some 17,000 clones in the sample; roughly 80% occur only once, and about 10% lies in the top ten. This sample was included in a study of blood T cell repertoires in COVID-19. Losses at the gene ends were 7 bases for V and 11 bases for J; bases not matched to a gene: 13. Per germline, CDR1 MNHEY and CDR2 SVGAGI. The CDR3 covers 15 residues. The sequence was collected from a man older than 75 with acute or convalescent COVID-19. The chain carries TRBV6-5 and TRBJ1-6; 8 nucleotides align to TRBD1. Material for sequencing was peripheral blood. The CDR3 nucleotides are TGTGCCAGCAAGTTAGGAGGGACAGGTCTAACACCCCTCCACTTT. This gives the protein CASKLGGTGLTPLHF.